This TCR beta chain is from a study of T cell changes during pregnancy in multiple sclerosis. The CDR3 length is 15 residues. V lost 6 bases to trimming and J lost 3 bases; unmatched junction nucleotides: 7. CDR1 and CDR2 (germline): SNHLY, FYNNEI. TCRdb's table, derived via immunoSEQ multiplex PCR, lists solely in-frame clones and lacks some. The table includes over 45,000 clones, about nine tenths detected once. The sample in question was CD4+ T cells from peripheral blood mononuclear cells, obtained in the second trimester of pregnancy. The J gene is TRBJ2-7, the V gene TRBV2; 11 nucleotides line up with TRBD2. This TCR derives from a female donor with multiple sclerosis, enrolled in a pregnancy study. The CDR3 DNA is TGTGCCAGCAGACGAGGGACTAGCGGAAACTACGAGCAGTACTTC. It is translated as CASRRGTSGNYEQYF.